A selection of T cell receptor beta chains follows, all from one sample in a study of T cells in Graves' hyperthyroidism and ophthalmopathy. TCRdb re-derived calls from the multiplex PCR reads in MiXCR, one entry per CDR3 protein. The sample shows hundreds of thousands of distinct CDR3 sequences, less than 15% of them seen only once. Sequencing input: blood. The receptors originated from a woman aged 18-35 years with Graves' hyperthyroidism. CDR3s include the opening cysteine and the closing phenylalanine or tryptophan. The D gene is left open where the match is weak. A row's size may be missing; if present it is once, few, many or a size class.

V	J	D	size	CDR3	DNA
TRBV30	TRBJ1-2	.	many	CAWSPQVYGYTF	TGTGCCTGGAGTCCACAGGTTTATGGCTACACCTTC
TRBV11-3	TRBJ2-6	TRBD1	.	CASRDRASGANVLTF	TGTGCCAGCCGGGACAGGGCCTCTGGGGCCAACGTCCTGACTTTC
TRBV12-3/TRBV12-4	TRBJ1-5	.	.	CASSFGGSLPNQPQHF	TGTGCCAGCAGTTTCGGGGGGTCACTCCCGAATCAGCCCCAGCATTTT
TRBV19	TRBJ1-1	.	.	CASRLGVEMNTEAFF	TGTGCCAGTCGGTTGGGGGTGGAGATGAACACTGAAGCTTTCTTT
TRBV9	TRBJ1-2	.	.	CASSVTGGFSYGYTF	TGTGCCAGCAGCGTTACAGGCGGGTTCAGCTATGGCTACACCTTC
TRBV3-1	TRBJ2-1	TRBD2	.	CASSRMLSGREQFF	TGTGCCAGCAGCCGGATGCTTAGCGGGAGAGAGCAGTTCTTC
TRBV9	TRBJ2-4	TRBD1	.	CASSAGTGDIQYF	TGTGCCAGCAGCGCCGGGACAGGGGACATTCAGTACTTC
TRBV19	TRBJ1-6	TRBD1	.	CASSRIPGQGAPLHF	TGTGCCAGTAGTCGCATTCCGGGACAGGGGGCTCCCCTCCACTTT
TRBV29-1	TRBJ2-1	.	few	CSVEVLSSYNEQFF	TGCAGCGTTGAAGTCCTGAGCTCCTACAATGAGCAGTTCTTC
TRBV4-1	TRBJ2-2	.	.	CASSSDRSGELFF	TGCGCCAGCAGCAGCGACAGATCCGGGGAGCTGTTTTTT
TRBV4-1	TRBJ1-4	.	few	CASSQVESPINEKLFF	TGCGCCAGCAGCCAAGTCGAATCCCCGATTAATGAAAAACTGTTTTTT
TRBV19	TRBJ2-3	.	few	CASTSRGSDTDTQYF	TGTGCCAGTACCTCAAGGGGTTCGGACACAGATACGCAGTATTTT
TRBV13	TRBJ1-3	.	few	CASSFSSDPTRYF	TGTGCCAGCAGCTTTTCCTCGGACCCAACCCGATATTTT